This T cell receptor (beta chain) emerged from a study of blood T cells in healthy people across ages. CDR3 size: 16 residues. Looked up from germline, CDR1 is MNHEY and CDR2 is SMNVEV (reference sequence). After removal of 5 bases from V and 3 bases from J, the junction contained 9 bases not matched to a gene. The use of a sample-barcoded 5' primer and a J-beta primer mix characterized a second PCR of 7 to 11 cycles. TCRdb itself ran the 5' RACE reads through MiXCR, one entry per CDR3 protein. This repertoire shows 1.5 million to 2 million distinct CDR3 sequences, around 48% found once; its top ten account for less than 2.5%.

The chain employs TRBV27 and TRBJ2-3, with 9 bases matching TRBD2. The sequence derives from a woman aged 35 to 49 in good health. The sequenced sample consisted of blood. The CDR3 here is CASSPKLAGPTDTQYF. The CDR3 coding sequence is TGTGCCAGCAGTCCCAAACTAGCGGGTCCTACAGATACGCAGTATTTT.